The 26 T cell receptor beta chains below come from one sample, sequenced in a study of blood T cell repertoires in COVID-19. Clones were sequenced by immunoSEQ multiplex PCR, and TCRdb holds only the in-frame ones, with some missing. The sample includes fewer than 650,000 clones, 85% to 90% of them seen just once. Source material: peripheral blood. The source of these receptors is a woman between 50 and 59 years old with COVID-19, enrolled during active disease.

The CDR3 DNA follows: TGTGCCAGCAGTGAATTCGGGAACACTGAAGCTTTCTTT. Protein: CASSEFGNTEAFF. J is TRBJ1-1 and V is TRBV25-1; D is uncertain. From germline, CDR1 is MGHDK and CDR2 SYGVNS. The V end was cut by 1 base, the J end by 1 base, with 4 bases between. This CDR3 is 13 amino acids long.

This chain links TRBV6-2 or TRBV6-3 with TRBJ2-7; TRBD1 agrees at 9 bases. The V and J ends lost 2 bases and 4 bases, in that order; junction bases with no gene match: 6. The CDR3 consists of 15 residues. Germline CDR1 and CDR2: MNHEY and SVGEGT. CDR3 loop: CASSYHGQGRYEQYF. For the CDR3, the DNA is TGTGCCAGCAGTTACCACGGACAGGGGAGGTACGAGCAGTACTTC.

V is TRBV5-1 and J is TRBJ1-2, with TRBD1 matching 8 bases. The CDR3 consists of 15 residues. With 3 bases clipped from V and 5 bases from J, the junction kept 9 bases outside the gene matches. Germline V CDR1 and CDR2: SGHRS, YFSETQ. CDR3 nucleotide sequence: TGCGCCAGCAGCTCACCCGGACAGGGTCGTTATGGCTACACCTTC. It is translated as CASSSPGQGRYGYTF.

The chain employs TRBV30 and TRBJ1-6; 7 nucleotides align to TRBD1. The germline V gene has CDR1 GTSNPN and CDR2 SVGIG (reference sequence). This CDR3 contains 15 residues. Trimming cost V 5 bases and J 4 bases; bases outside gene matches: 8. The CDR3 is CAWLGTAIYNSPLHF. CDR3 bases: TGTGCCTGGCTCGGGACAGCAATTTATAATTCACCCCTCCACTTT.

This chain connects TRBV11-2 to TRBJ2-3; 9 bases map to TRBD2. The CDR3 runs 17 residues. Trimming removed 0 bases from V and 1 base from J; junction bases left unmatched: 5. Looked up from germline, CDR1 is SGHAT and CDR2 is FQNNGV. The CDR3 nucleotides read TGTGCCAGCAGCTTAGACTCACGCGGGGGGGGCACAGATACGCAGTATTTT. Amino acids: CASSLDSRGGGTDTQYF.

The chain recombines TRBV6-2 or TRBV6-3 with TRBJ2-3, with 8 nucleotides matching TRBD2. Germline V CDR1 and CDR2: MNHEY, SVGEGT. The length of the CDR3 is 17 residues. V shed 4 bases, J shed 0 bases, and the junction held 9 bases outside the gene matches. CDR3 DNA sequence: TGTGCCAGCAGTTTCCCGGTAGCGGGGACAAGCACAGATACGCAGTATTTT. It yields the protein CASSFPVAGTSTDTQYF.

The V call is TRBV27, the J call TRBJ2-6; D is undetermined. The CDR3 loop spans 15 amino acids. The V gene lost 5 bases and the J gene lost 2 bases, with 10 bases spanning the gap. Germline loops: CDR1 MNHEY, CDR2 SMNVEV (reference sequence). CDR3 DNA: TGTGCCAGCAGTCCCCCCCGCGCTGGGGCCAACGTCCTGACTTTC. Translating gives CASSPPRAGANVLTF.

The chain links TRBV9 to TRBJ1-6; D not certain. The length of the CDR3 is 14 residues. CDR1 is SGDLS and CDR2 is YYNGEE in the germline V gene. With 0 bases removed from V and 5 bases from J, the gap between germline ends came to 6 bases. This CDR3 reads CASSVESDNSPLHF. The CDR3 DNA sequence: TGTGCCAGCAGCGTAGAGTCAGATAATTCACCCCTCCACTTT.

This sequence joins TRBV2 and TRBJ2-2; tentative D call: TRBD2 (7 bases). Trimming pared 8 bases from V and 5 bases from J, leaving 15 bases between. The CDR3 is 14 residues long. From germline, CDR1 is SNHLY and CDR2 FYNNEI. CDR3 nucleotides: TGTGCCAGCGAGGGGGGGGCTAGGACCGGGGAGCTGTTTTTT. This sequence encodes CASEGGARTGELFF.

This clone was seen only a few times. The chain employs TRBV23-1 and TRBJ1-2; 7 bases map to TRBD1. TRBV23-1 is labeled an ORF, and its function is uncertain. The CDR3 contains 18 residues. The ends lost 0 bases at V and 4 bases at J; junction bases unmatched: 14. CDR3 sequence: CASSQSRQGLTIFYGYTF. The CDR3 coding sequence is TGCGCCAGCAGTCAATCGAGACAGGGCCTCACGATCTTCTATGGCTACACCTTC.

This clone came up once. The chain uses TRBV2 and TRBJ1-2, with D perhaps matching TRBD1 (5 bases). The CDR3 covers 12 residues. V lost 6 bases and J lost 3, with 8 bases in between. Looked up from germline, CDR1 is SNHLY and CDR2 is FYNNEI. The DNA of the CDR3 is TGTGCCAGCAGGGGGCTGGACTATGGCTACACCTTC. It translates to CASRGLDYGYTF.

The chain combines TRBV9 with TRBJ2-2; maybe TRBD2 (6 bases). Germline V gene sequence: CDR1 SGDLS, CDR2 YYNGEE. The CDR3 runs 15 residues. Trimming left V 4 bases short and J 5 bases short, with 15 bases between. The CDR3 region is CASSPSGRETGELFF. CDR3 in DNA: TGTGCCAGCAGCCCCTCGGGGCGGGAAACCGGGGAGCTGTTTTTT.

The chain is built from TRBV5-1 and TRBJ1-1; weak D call: TRBD1 (6 bases). The CDR3 runs 14 residues. Germline CDR1 and CDR2: SGHRS and YFSETQ. Trimming removed 4 bases from V and 2 bases from J, with 12 bases in between. The CDR3 coding sequence is TGCGCCAGCAGCCCGGACAGCTATAACACTGAAGCTTTCTTT. It yields the protein CASSPDSYNTEAFF.

V usage is TRBV19 and J usage is TRBJ2-2; a weak D match, TRBD1 (6 bases). CDR1 and CDR2 from the germline V gene are LNHDA and SQIVND (reference sequence). V lost 4 bases to trimming and J lost 3 bases, with 12 bases between them. This CDR3 contains 15 residues. Here the CDR3 DNA reads TGTGCCAGTAGTAGTGGGACAACGGACACCGGGGAGCTGTTTTTT. Translated, it gives CASSSGTTDTGELFF.

This chain uses TRBV23-1 with TRBJ1-2, with D unclear. TRBV23-1 carries the ORF label, with uncertain function. The CDR3 is made up of 15 amino acids. The V gene lost 4 bases and the J gene lost 4 bases, with 16 bases spanning the gap. CDR3 loop: CASSPLHGEGYGYTF. Here the CDR3 DNA reads TGCGCCAGCAGTCCTTTACACGGAGAGGGCTATGGCTACACCTTC.

The gene calls are TRBV7-2 and TRBJ2-1; 7 positions agree with TRBD2. The germline V gene has CDR1 SGHTA and CDR2 FQGNSA. The CDR3 is made up of 16 amino acids. Unmatched junction bases numbered 5, after V lost 3 bases and J lost 0 bases. CDR3 DNA: TGTGCCAGCAGCTTCCGAGCGGGGCACTCCTACAATGAGCAGTTCTTC. Its translation is CASSFRAGHSYNEQFF.

Comments on this clone: The same CDR3 can be traced to other DNA sequences in this sample. The V gene is TRBV10-3, the J gene TRBJ2-7, with D unresolved. CDR1 and CDR2 from the germline V gene are ENHRY and SYGVKD. V lost 4 bases to trimming and J lost 4 bases, with 5 bases between them. This CDR3 is 11 amino acids long. Here the CDR3 reads CAISGSYEQYF. CDR3 DNA sequence: TGTGCCATCAGTGGTTCGTACGAGCAGTACTTC.

In this sample, this clone turned up once. The V call is TRBV5-6, the J call TRBJ1-1; tentative D call: TRBD1 (5 bases). The CDR3 sequence is 14 residues long. The V and J ends lost 2 bases and 1 base respectively, with 9 bases between them. CDR1 is SGHDT and CDR2 is YYEEEE in the germline V gene. This CDR3 reads CASSLGEPNTEAFF. The DNA of the CDR3 is TGTGCCAGCAGCTTAGGGGAACCGAACACTGAAGCTTTCTTT.

This sequence joins TRBV5-5 and TRBJ2-6, with a possible D match to TRBD2 (6 bases). Germline CDR1 and CDR2: SGHKS and YYEKEE (reference sequence). Trimming removed 0 bases from V and 3 bases from J, with 10 bases in between. The CDR3 is made up of 16 amino acids. The CDR3 bases are TGTGCCAGCAGCTTGGGAGGGAGGCTTGGGGCCAACGTCCTGACTTTC. As protein: CASSLGGRLGANVLTF.

The chain links TRBV9 to TRBJ2-3; 10 nucleotides align to TRBD2. The CDR3 has 16 amino acids. With 1 base clipped from V and 4 bases from J, the junction kept 6 bases outside the gene matches. CDR1 is SGDLS and CDR2 is YYNGEE in the germline V gene. This CDR3 is CASSVTSGGAADTQYF. The CDR3 DNA reads as TGTGCCAGCAGCGTAACAAGCGGGGGGGCCGCAGATACGCAGTATTTT.

The V call is TRBV28, the J call TRBJ2-5, with a tentative D call TRBD2 (6 bases). With 2 bases removed from V and 1 base from J, the gap between germline ends came to 14 bases. In germline, CDR1 is MDHEN, CDR2 SYDVKM. The CDR3 extends over 16 amino acids. The CDR3: CASSLTVRRAQETQYF. CDR3 coding DNA: TGTGCCAGCAGTTTAACAGTCCGGAGGGCCCAAGAGACCCAGTACTTC.

CDR3 nucleotide sequence: TGTGCCAGCAGCCCGAGCGGGACAGGGAGCTACGAGCAGTACTTC. Amino acids: CASSPSGTGSYEQYF. The chain combines TRBV11-2 with TRBJ2-7, with 9 bases identical to TRBD1. The J segment lost 3 bases and the V segment lost 5 bases, leaving 8 bases of the junction unmatched. The CDR3 loop spans 15 amino acids. Germline V gene data show CDR1 as SGHAT and CDR2 as FQNNGV.

The rearrangement uses TRBV4-1 and TRBJ1-1, with a tentative D call TRBD1 (6 bases). Per the germline V gene, CDR1 is MGHRA and CDR2 is YSYEKL. Trimming removed 8 bases at V and 10 bases at J, with 26 bases between. The CDR3 is made up of 15 amino acids. In DNA form, the CDR3 reads TGCGCCAGCCTCCCCCCCGACAGGCCAATGGTGGGAGCTTTCTTT. This codes for CASLPPDRPMVGAFF.

This chain links TRBV5-6 with TRBJ2-3; D unresolved. Trimming removed 0 bases from V and 13 bases from J, with 15 bases in between. The CDR3 covers 13 residues. CDR1 is SGHDT, CDR2 YYEEEE, per germline. The CDR3 DNA reads TGTGCCAGCAGCTTGGGTTTGGTTGGAGAGGAGTATTTT. It specifies CASSLGLVGEEYF.

The chain joins TRBV4-1 to TRBJ1-2, with D perhaps matching TRBD1 (6 bases). CDR3 length equals 16 residues. V gave up 0 bases and J gave up 5 bases, with 16 bases separating them. CDR1 and CDR2 (germline): MGHRA, YSYEKL. This chain's CDR3 is CASSQDSRGGAYGYTF. The CDR3 region has the DNA TGCGCCAGCAGCCAAGATTCTCGGGGGGGCGCTTATGGCTACACCTTC.

The chain carries TRBV2 and TRBJ1-1; maybe TRBD1 (5 bases). This CDR3 region has 13 residues. The V end was cut by 4 bases, the J end by 10 bases, with 16 bases between. From germline, CDR1 is SNHLY and CDR2 FYNNEI. The CDR3 loop is CASSVGFPDRAFF. The CDR3 DNA reads as TGTGCCAGCAGTGTTGGCTTCCCTGACAGAGCTTTCTTT.